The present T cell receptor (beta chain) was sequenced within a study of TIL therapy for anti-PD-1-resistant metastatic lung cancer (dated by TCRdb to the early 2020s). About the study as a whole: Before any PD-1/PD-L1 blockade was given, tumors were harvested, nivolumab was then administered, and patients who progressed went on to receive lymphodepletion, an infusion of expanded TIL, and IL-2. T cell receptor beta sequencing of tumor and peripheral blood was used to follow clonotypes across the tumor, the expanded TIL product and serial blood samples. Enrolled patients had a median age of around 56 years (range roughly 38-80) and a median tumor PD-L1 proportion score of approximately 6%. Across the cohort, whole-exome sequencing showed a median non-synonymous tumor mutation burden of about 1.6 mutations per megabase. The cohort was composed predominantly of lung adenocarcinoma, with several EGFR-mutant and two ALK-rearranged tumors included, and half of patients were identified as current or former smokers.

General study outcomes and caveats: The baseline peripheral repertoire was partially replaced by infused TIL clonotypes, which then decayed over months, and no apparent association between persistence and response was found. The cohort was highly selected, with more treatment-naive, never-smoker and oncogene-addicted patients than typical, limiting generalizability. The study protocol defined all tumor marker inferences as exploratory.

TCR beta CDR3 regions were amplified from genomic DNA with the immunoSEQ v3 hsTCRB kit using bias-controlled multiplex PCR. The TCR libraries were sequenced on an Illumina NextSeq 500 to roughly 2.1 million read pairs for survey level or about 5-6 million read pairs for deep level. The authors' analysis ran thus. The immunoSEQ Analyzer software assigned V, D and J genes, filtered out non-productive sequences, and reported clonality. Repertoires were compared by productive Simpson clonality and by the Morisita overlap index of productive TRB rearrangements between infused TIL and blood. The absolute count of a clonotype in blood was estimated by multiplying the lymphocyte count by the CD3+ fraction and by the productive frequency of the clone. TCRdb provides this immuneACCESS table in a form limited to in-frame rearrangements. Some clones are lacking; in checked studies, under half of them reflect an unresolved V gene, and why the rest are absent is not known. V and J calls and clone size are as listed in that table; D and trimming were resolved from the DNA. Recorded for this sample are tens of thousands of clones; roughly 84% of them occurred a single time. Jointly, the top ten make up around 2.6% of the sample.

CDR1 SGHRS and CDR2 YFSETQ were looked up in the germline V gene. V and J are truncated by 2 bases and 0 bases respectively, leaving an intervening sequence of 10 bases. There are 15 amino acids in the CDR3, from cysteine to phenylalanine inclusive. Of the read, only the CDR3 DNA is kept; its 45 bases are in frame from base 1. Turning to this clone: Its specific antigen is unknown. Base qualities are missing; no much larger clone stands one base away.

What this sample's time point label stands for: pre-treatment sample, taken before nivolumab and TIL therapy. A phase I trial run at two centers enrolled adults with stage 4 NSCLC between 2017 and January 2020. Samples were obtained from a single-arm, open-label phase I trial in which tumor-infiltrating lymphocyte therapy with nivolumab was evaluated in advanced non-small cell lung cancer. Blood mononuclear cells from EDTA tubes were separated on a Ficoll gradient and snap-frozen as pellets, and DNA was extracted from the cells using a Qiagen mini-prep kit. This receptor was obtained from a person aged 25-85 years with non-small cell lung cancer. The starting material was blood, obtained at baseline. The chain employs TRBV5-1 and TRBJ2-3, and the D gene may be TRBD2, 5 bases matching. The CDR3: CASSLAVTSTDTQYF. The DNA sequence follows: TGCGCCAGCAGCTTAGCGGTTACTAGCACAGATACGCAGTATTTT.